This T cell receptor beta chain derives from a study of blood T cell repertoires in COVID-19. Study summary: The United States, Italy and Spain were the sources of the acute and convalescent COVID-19 samples.

The germline gives CDR1 SGHTA, CDR2 FQGNSA. This CDR3 contains 14 residues. With 2 bases removed from V and 1 base from J, the gap between germline ends came to 8 bases. TCRdb's copy holds only in-frame clones and misses some; the assay was immunoSEQ multiplex PCR. The data contain 150,000 to 200,000 clones, around 76% of them seen just once; the ten biggest clones take up over 7.5%. The sequence was collected from a woman in her 70s with acute or convalescent COVID-19. The chain carries TRBV7-2 and TRBJ1-2; D ambiguous. The sequenced sample consisted of peripheral blood. CDR3 DNA: TGTGCCAGCAGCTTACAGACAAATAACTATGGCTACACCTTC. This encodes CASSLQTNNYGYTF. The full variable domain, with the rest looked up from reference TRBV7-2 and TRBJ1-2, is GAGVSQSPSNKVTEKGKDVELRCDPISGHTALYWYRQSLGQGLEFLIYFQGNSAPDKSGLPSDRFSAERTGGSVSTLTIQRTQQEDSAVYLCASSLQTNNYGYTFGSGTRLTVV.